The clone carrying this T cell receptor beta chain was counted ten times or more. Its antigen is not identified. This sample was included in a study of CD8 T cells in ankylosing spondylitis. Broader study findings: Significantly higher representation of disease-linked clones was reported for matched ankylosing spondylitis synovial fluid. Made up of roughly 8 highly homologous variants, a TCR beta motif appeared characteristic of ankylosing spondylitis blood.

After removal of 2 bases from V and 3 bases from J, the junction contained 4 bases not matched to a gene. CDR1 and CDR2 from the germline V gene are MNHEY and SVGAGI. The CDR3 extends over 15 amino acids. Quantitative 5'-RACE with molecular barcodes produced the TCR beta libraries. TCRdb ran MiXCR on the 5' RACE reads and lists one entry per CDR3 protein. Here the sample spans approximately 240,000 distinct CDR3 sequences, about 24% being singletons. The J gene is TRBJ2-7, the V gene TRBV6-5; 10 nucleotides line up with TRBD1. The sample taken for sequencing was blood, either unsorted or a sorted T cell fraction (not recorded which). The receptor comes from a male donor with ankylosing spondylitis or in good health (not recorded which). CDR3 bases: TGTGCCAGCAGTTACCCACGGACAGGGGGCTACGAGCAGTACTTC. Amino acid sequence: CASSYPRTGGYEQYF.